One sample yielded the 16 T cell receptor beta chains listed below, sequenced in a study of molecular identifiers for immune sequencing clone quantification. TCRdb fed the PCR reads into MiXCR, producing one record per CDR3 protein. This sample has approximately 500,000 distinct CDR3 sequences, with about a quarter found just once. The material sequenced was naive CD8+ T cells from blood, with Jurkat cell RNA spiked in. Sample subset: FACS-sorted CD8+CD4-CCR7+CD45RA+ naive T cells. The receptors stem from a human donor in good health. Some libraries in this study had Jurkat cell RNA spiked in.

This clonotype was observed at least ten times. The rearrangement links TRBV12-3 or TRBV12-4 to TRBJ2-1, with D perhaps matching TRBD1 (5 bases). Trimming cost V 4 bases and J 4 bases, with 8 bases left between them. The CDR3 has 13 residues. This chain's CDR3 is CASSWSGYNEQFF. In nucleotides, the CDR3 is TGTGCCAGCAGTTGGTCAGGGTACAATGAGCAGTTCTTC.

This clonotype occurred many times. The genes are TRBV20-1 and TRBJ2-5, with TRBD1 identical over 11 bases. The V segment lost 5 bases and the J segment 2 bases; nucleotides outside the gene matches: 4. The CDR3 contains 14 residues. Germline-derived CDR1 and CDR2 are DFQATT and SNEGSKA (reference sequence). CDR3: CSADGDRGQETQYF. In DNA form, the CDR3 reads TGCAGTGCTGACGGGGACAGGGGGCAAGAGACCCAGTACTTC.

This clonotype is a singleton in its sample. This could be a read error, since a much larger clone is one nucleotide away. This chain connects TRBV9 to TRBJ2-5; D unclear. Trimming removed 0 bases from V and 5 bases from J, with 8 bases in between. The CDR3 extends over 13 amino acids. Germline V gene lookup returns CDR1 SGDLS and CDR2 YYNGEE. CDR3 loop: CASSVEGCETQYF. DNA of the CDR3: TGTGCCAGCAGCGTAGAAGGATGTGAGACCCAGTACTTC.

This clonotype was recorded many times. CDR3 bases: TGTGCCAGTAGTGACTCGACAGGGCCAATCACAGATACGCAGTATTTT. Its translation is CASSDSTGPITDTQYF. The chain recombines TRBV19 with TRBJ2-3; 7 bases map to TRBD1. The CDR3 has 16 residues. Per the germline V gene, CDR1 is LNHDA and CDR2 is SQIVND (reference sequence). Trimming cost V 5 bases and J 2 bases; bases outside gene matches: 10.

Notes on this clonotype: This may come from a read error, since a much larger clone is one base off. V usage is TRBV6-6 and J usage is TRBJ1-1, with 7 bases matching TRBD1. Germline lookup yields CDR1 MNHNY and CDR2 SVGAGI (reference sequence). The CDR3 is 12 amino acids. The CDR3 spells CASTPTGAEALF. CDR3 DNA: TGTGCCAGCACCCCAACAGGGGCTGAAGCTCTCTTT.

V and J are TRBV12-3 or TRBV12-4 and TRBJ1-5, with 7 bases that match TRBD1. This CDR3 comprises 17 residues. Trimming at V came to 3 bases and at J to 3 bases, leaving 11 bases not matched to a gene. This CDR3 is CASSLSNGDSSNQPQHF. As DNA, the CDR3 is TGTGCCAGCAGTTTGAGCAATGGGGACAGTTCCAATCAGCCCCAGCATTTT.

This clonotype has more than one count but fewer than ten. The V gene is TRBV7-9, the J gene TRBJ2-7, with 10 bases aligning to TRBD2. V was clipped by 0 bases and J by 7 bases; unmatched bases: 9. CDR3 size: 16 residues. Germline V lookup: CDR1 SEHNR, CDR2 FQNEAQ (reference sequence). The CDR3 DNA reads TGTGCCAGCAGCTTAGCCTGGCTAGCGGGAGCTGGAGAGCAGTACTTC. Amino acids: CASSLAWLAGAGEQYF.

The rearrangement joins TRBV7-2 to TRBJ2-7; a possible D gene is TRBD2 (6 bases). This CDR3 spans 16 amino acids. The germline gives CDR1 SGHTA, CDR2 FQGNSA. Deletions cut 5 bases from V and 0 bases from J, with 17 bases between. DNA of the CDR3: TGTGCCAGCAGCCCCCCCCCGGGAGTGAGCTCCTACGAGCAGTACTTC. Protein: CASSPPPGVSSYEQYF. The variable domain in full, completed from reference TRBV7-2 and TRBJ2-7, reads GAGVSQSPSNKVTEKGKDVELRCDPISGHTALYWYRQSLGQGLEFLIYFQGNSAPDKSGLPSDRFSAERTGGSVSTLTIQRTQQEDSAVYLCASSPPPGVSSYEQYFGPGTRLTVT.

The chain has TRBV12-3 or TRBV12-4 and TRBJ2-5; 9 bases are shared with TRBD2. CDR3 length: 13 residues. The V gene end was trimmed by 6 bases and the J gene end by 5 bases; junction bases not matched to a gene: 4. The CDR3: CASRRGGLETQYF. CDR3 coding DNA: TGTGCCAGCAGGCGGGGGGGCTTGGAGACCCAGTACTTC.

Details on this clonotype: A read error may explain this, as a much larger clone is one base away. The chain is built from TRBV4-3 and TRBJ2-7, with TRBD2 as a possible D gene (5 bases). This CDR3 contains 14 residues. Germline V gives CDR1 LGHNA, CDR2 YSLEER. The CDR3 region is CASGQGRGPYEQYF. DNA for the CDR3: TGCGCCAGCGGCCAAGGCCGAGGGCCCTACGAGCAGTACTTC.

The genes are TRBV5-6 and TRBJ1-4; D possibly corresponds to TRBD1 (6 bases). The V end lost 2 bases, the J end lost 7 bases, and 18 bases lay between the germline ends. This CDR3 comprises 16 residues. Germline-derived CDR1 and CDR2 are SGHDT and YYEEEE. This CDR3 reads CASSLDHTGTGEKLFF. CDR3 DNA: TGTGCCAGCAGCTTAGATCACACAGGGACGGGTGAAAAACTGTTTTTT. Full variable domain (missing parts from reference TRBV5-6 and TRBJ1-4): DAGVTQSPTHLIKTRGQQVTLRCSPKSGHDTVSWYQQALGQGPQFIFQYYEEEERQRGNFPDRFSGHQFPNYSSELNVNALLLGDSALYLCASSLDHTGTGEKLFFGSGTQLSVL.

This clonotype came up many times. The rearrangement links TRBV6-4 to TRBJ1-5; D is ambiguous. Germline-derived CDR1 and CDR2 are MRHNA and SNTAGT. The CDR3 runs 13 residues. V lost 3 bases and J 7 bases, leaving 10 bases between the germline ends. The CDR3 region is CASSESEGQPQHF. The CDR3 nucleotides are TGTGCCAGCAGTGAGTCCGAGGGACAGCCCCAGCATTTT.

Turning to this clonotype: A much larger clone lies one base from this, so it may be a read error. No conserved phenylalanine or tryptophan is present at the end of the CDR3, so a read error is the likely explanation. The V and J genes are TRBV6-1 and TRBJ1-1, with D unclear. Per germline, CDR1 MNHNS and CDR2 SASEGT. V gave up 5 bases and J gave up 8 bases, with 18 bases separating them. The CDR3 is made up of 14 amino acids. The CDR3: CASSTPNPPQEAFL. DNA for the CDR3: TGTGCCAGCAGTACCCCGAACCCTCCCCAGGAAGCTTTCCTT.

This clonotype was observed a few times. The chain joins TRBV5-6 to TRBJ2-7; 7 nucleotides match TRBD1. The CDR3 contains 14 residues. V shed 3 bases and J 2 bases; nucleotides not matched to a gene: 5. The germline gives CDR1 SGHDT, CDR2 YYEEEE. This CDR3 is CASSSNGQAYEQYF. In nucleotides, the CDR3 is TGTGCCAGCAGCTCAAACGGACAGGCCTACGAGCAGTACTTC. The variable domain in full, completed from reference TRBV5-6 and TRBJ2-7, reads DAGVTQSPTHLIKTRGQQVTLRCSPKSGHDTVSWYQQALGQGPQFIFQYYEEEERQRGNFPDRFSGHQFPNYSSELNVNALLLGDSALYLCASSSNGQAYEQYFGPGTRLTVT.

Worth noting for this clonotype: It may be a read error: a sequence one base away is much more abundant. The chain couples TRBV5-1 to TRBJ1-1, with TRBD1 as a possible D gene (6 bases). Germline lookup yields CDR1 SGHRS and CDR2 YFSETQ. This CDR3 contains 13 residues. Here the CDR3 reads CASILGGPTEAFF. CDR3 in DNA: TGCGCCAGCATCTTGGGGGGGCCCACTGAAGCTTTCTTT.

Turning to this clonotype: Being one base from a much bigger clone, this may be a read error. As the CDR3 is not closed by the conserved phenylalanine or tryptophan, this likely results from a read error. DNA for the CDR3: TGTGCCAGCACCGGAAGCGGGAGCGAAGCTTTCGTT. It codes for CASTGSGSEAFV. The chain couples TRBV7-9 to TRBJ1-1; D unclear. The V gene's germline CDR1 is SEHNR and CDR2 FQNEAQ (reference sequence). The ends were cut back, 7 bases at V and 8 bases at J, with 14 bases in the middle. This CDR3 spans 12 amino acids.